The 12 T cell receptor beta chains below all came from one sample that was sequenced in a study of blood T cell repertoires in COVID-19. Profiled with immunoSEQ multiplex PCR; TCRdb holds only in-frame clones, not every one. The sample has around 220,000 clones; around 80% are singletons. Material for sequencing was PBMCs or T cells enriched from blood (not recorded which). These receptors were obtained from a middle-aged woman with acute COVID-19.

The CDR3 DNA sequence: TGTGCCTGGAGTGGGGGACAGGGAGGACCAGATACGCAGTATTTT. Protein sequence: CAWSGGQGGPDTQYF. V and J are TRBV30 and TRBJ2-3, with 9 bases identical to TRBD1. The CDR3 covers 15 residues. V lost 1 base to trimming and J lost 4 bases; unmatched junction nucleotides: 6. The germline V gene has CDR1 GTSNPN and CDR2 SVGIG (reference sequence).

The chain employs TRBV12-3 or TRBV12-4 and TRBJ2-5; no reliable D call. The CDR3 has 12 amino acids. Trimming removed 6 bases from V and 4 bases from J, with 9 bases in between. The DNA of the CDR3 is TGTGCCAGCAGGGCCGATTCAGAGACCCAGTACTTC. It translates to CASRADSETQYF.

This chain uses TRBV18 with TRBJ1-1, with 7 bases fitting TRBD1. J gave up 3 bases and V 6 bases, and 10 bases lay outside the gene matches. The CDR3 totals 15 residues. Germline assignment: CDR1 KGHSH and CDR2 LQKENI. The CDR3 region has the DNA TGTGCCAGCTCGCCCTCGACAGGGCGGGACACTGAAGCTTTCTTT. Amino acid sequence: CASSPSTGRDTEAFF.

This clone was observed once. The J gene is TRBJ1-1, the V gene TRBV30, with D maybe TRBD1 (6 bases). V gave up 5 bases and J gave up 8 bases, with 12 bases separating them. The germline gives CDR1 GTSNPN, CDR2 SVGIG (reference sequence). The CDR3 is 11 amino acids. In DNA form, the CDR3 reads TGTGCCTGGCGGGGGGCCGTCGAAGCTTTCTTT. Protein product: CAWRGAVEAFF.

The chain has TRBV11-1 and TRBJ2-1; D remains ambiguous. Germline V CDR1 and CDR2: SGHAT, FQDESV (reference sequence). V was shortened by 0 bases and J by 6 bases, with 6 bases between the two germline ends. The CDR3 runs to 13 residues. CDR3 region: CASSLASPNEQFF. The CDR3 nucleotides are TGTGCCAGCAGCTTAGCGTCTCCCAATGAGCAGTTCTTC.

V is TRBV12-5 and J is TRBJ2-1, with no clear D. The CDR3 covers 17 residues. V dropped 1 base and J dropped 0 bases, with 13 bases sitting between them. The germline V gene encodes CDR1 LGHNT and CDR2 FRNRAP. The CDR3 nucleotides are TGTGCTAGTGGTTTGGATCCAGGATCCAGCTCCTACAATGAGCAGTTCTTC. Its protein product is CASGLDPGSSSYNEQFF.

The chain links TRBV2 to TRBJ2-1, with TRBD1 as a possible D gene (6 bases). CDR1 is SNHLY, CDR2 FYNNEI, per germline. V gave up 1 base and J gave up 3 bases, with 10 bases separating them. The CDR3 has 15 amino acids. CDR3 amino acids: CASSEGQGYYNEQFF. The DNA for the CDR3 is TGTGCCAGCAGTGAAGGTCAGGGGTACTACAATGAGCAGTTCTTC.

This clone was detected once. The chain uses TRBV5-1 and TRBJ2-2, with D perhaps TRBD1 (5 bases). There are 16 residues in the CDR3. V lost 3 bases, J lost 2 bases, and 14 bases lay in between. Germline V gives CDR1 SGHRS, CDR2 YFSETQ. The CDR3 protein is CASSSRGQGNTGELFF. The CDR3 region has the DNA TGCGCCAGCAGCTCTAGAGGTCAGGGTAACACCGGGGAGCTGTTTTTT.

This clone was seen many times. The chain has TRBV9 and TRBJ1-3; possible D gene TRBD1, 5 bases. V gave up 2 bases and J gave up 5 bases, with 8 bases separating them. Per germline, CDR1 SGDLS and CDR2 YYNGEE. The CDR3 loop spans 13 amino acids. CDR3 bases: TGTGCCAGCAGCGTTCAGGGCCGAAACACCATATATTTT. Translating gives CASSVQGRNTIYF.

This clone was observed once. The J gene is TRBJ2-2, the V gene TRBV18; a possible D gene is TRBD1 (6 bases). The germline CDR1 and CDR2 sequences are KGHSH and LQKENI. This CDR3 comprises 17 residues. Trimming took off 1 base at V and 0 bases at J, with 12 bases between the two ends. CDR3: CASSPQTGTTNTGELFF. CDR3 DNA: TGTGCCAGCTCACCACAGACCGGGACAACGAACACCGGGGAGCTGTTTTTT.

This chain connects TRBV29-1 to TRBJ2-7, with TRBD2 matching over 7 bases. CDR3 size: 14 residues. The germline V gene has CDR1 SQVTM and CDR2 ANQGSEA. V was pared by 6 bases and J by 2 bases, with 10 bases of the junction left unmatched. The CDR3 nucleotides read TGCAGCGTCCGACCCCTTGGGGGGGCCTACGAGCAGTACTTC. Translated: CSVRPLGGAYEQYF.

The rearrangement uses TRBV27 and TRBJ2-1; TRBD2 agrees at 9 bases. J gave up 2 bases and V 2 bases, and 4 bases lay outside the gene matches. The CDR3 has 16 amino acids. Germline V gene sequence: CDR1 MNHEY, CDR2 SMNVEV (reference sequence). The CDR3 coding sequence is TGTGCCAGCAGTTTAGCGGGAGGGGTGCCCTACAATGAGCAGTTCTTC. This gives the protein CASSLAGGVPYNEQFF.